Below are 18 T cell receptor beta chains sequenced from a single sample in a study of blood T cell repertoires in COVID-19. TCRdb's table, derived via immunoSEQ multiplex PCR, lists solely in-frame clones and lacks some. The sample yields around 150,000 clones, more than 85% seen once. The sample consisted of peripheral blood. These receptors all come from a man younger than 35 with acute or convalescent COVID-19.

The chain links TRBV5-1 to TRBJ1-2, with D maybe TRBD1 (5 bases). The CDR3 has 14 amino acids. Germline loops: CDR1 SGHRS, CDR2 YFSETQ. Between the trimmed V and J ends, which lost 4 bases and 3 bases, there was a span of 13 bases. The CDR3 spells CASSPTDSDYGYTF. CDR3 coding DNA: TGCGCCAGCAGCCCAACAGACAGCGACTATGGCTACACCTTC.

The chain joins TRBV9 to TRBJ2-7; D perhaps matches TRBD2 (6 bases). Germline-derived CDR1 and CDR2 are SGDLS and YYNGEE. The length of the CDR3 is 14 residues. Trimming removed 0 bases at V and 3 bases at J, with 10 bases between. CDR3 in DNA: TGTGCCAGCAGCGTAGTTGGGGACTTCTACGAGCAGTACTTC. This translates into CASSVVGDFYEQYF. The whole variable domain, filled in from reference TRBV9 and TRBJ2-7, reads DSGVTQTPKHLITATGQRVTLRCSPRSGDLSVYWYQQSLDQGLQFLIQYYNGEERAKGNILERFSAQQFPDLHSELNLSSLELGDSALYFCASSVVGDFYEQYFGPGTRLTVT.

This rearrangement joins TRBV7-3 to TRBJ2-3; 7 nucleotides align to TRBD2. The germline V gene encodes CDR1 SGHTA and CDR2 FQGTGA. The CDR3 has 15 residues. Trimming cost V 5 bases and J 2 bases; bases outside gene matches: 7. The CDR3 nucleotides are TGTGCCAGCAGCGCCGGTGCGGGGGTCACAGATACGCAGTATTTT. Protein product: CASSAGAGVTDTQYF.

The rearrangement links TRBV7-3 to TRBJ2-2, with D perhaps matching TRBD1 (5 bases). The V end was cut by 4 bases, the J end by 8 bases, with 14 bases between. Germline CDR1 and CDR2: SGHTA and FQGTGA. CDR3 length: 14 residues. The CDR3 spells CASSWGRAMGELFF. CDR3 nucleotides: TGTGCCAGCAGCTGGGGCAGGGCGATGGGGGAGCTGTTTTTT.

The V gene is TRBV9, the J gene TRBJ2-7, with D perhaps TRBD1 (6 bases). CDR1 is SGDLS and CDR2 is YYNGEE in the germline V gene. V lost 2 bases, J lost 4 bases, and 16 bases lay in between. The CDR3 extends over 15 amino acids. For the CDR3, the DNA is TGTGCCAGCAGCGTCCTGGACTCAGGGGTATACGAGCAGTACTTC. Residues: CASSVLDSGVYEQYF.

This CDR3 reads CAWSLQGNSPLHF. For the CDR3, the DNA is TGTGCCTGGAGCTTACAGGGCAATTCACCCCTCCACTTT. V gene TRBV30 combines with J gene TRBJ1-6, with D maybe TRBD1 (6 bases). Trimming left V 3 bases short and J 7 bases short, with 10 bases between. Germline assignment: CDR1 GTSNPN and CDR2 SVGIG (reference sequence). CDR3 length: 13 residues.

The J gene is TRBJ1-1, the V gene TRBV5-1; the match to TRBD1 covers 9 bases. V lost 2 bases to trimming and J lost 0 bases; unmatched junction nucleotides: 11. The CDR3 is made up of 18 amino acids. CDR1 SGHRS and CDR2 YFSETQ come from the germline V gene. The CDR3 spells CASSFGYGTGTMNTEAFF. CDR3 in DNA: TGCGCCAGCAGCTTCGGTTATGGGACAGGGACAATGAACACTGAAGCTTTCTTT.

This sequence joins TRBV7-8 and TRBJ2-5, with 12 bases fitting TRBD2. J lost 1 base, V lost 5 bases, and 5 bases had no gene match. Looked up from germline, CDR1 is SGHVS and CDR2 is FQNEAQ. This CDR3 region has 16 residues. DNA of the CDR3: TGTGCCAGCAGCCATACTAGCGGGGGGCCCCAAGAGACCCAGTACTTC. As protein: CASSHTSGGPQETQYF.

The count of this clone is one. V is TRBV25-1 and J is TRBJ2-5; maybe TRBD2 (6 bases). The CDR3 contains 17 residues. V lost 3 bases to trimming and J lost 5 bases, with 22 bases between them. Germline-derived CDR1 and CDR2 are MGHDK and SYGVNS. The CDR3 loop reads CASSDLAGTSFGETQYF. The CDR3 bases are TGTGCCAGCAGTGATTTGGCCGGGACTTCTTTCGGTGAGACCCAGTACTTC.

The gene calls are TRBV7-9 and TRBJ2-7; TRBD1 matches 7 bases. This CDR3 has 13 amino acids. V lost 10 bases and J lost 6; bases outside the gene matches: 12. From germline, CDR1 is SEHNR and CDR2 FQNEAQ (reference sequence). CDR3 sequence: CATRDSGSSEQYF. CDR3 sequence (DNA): TGTGCCACCCGGGACAGCGGCTCGTCCGAGCAGTACTTC.

CDR3 loop: CASSLVDRDQYV. CDR3 nucleotides: TGTGCCAGCAGCTTAGTTGACAGAGACCAGTACGTC. This chain links TRBV7-9 with TRBJ2-7; maybe TRBD1 (5 bases). Germline CDR1 and CDR2: SEHNR and FQNEAQ (reference sequence). The CDR3 is 12 amino acids. Trimming took off 1 base at V and 10 bases at J, with 11 bases between the two ends.

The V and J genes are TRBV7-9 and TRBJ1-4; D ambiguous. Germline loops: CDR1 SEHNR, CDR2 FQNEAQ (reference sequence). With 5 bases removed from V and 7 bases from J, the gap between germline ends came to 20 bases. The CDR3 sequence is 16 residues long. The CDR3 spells CASSPGSGVRGEKLFF. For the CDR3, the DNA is TGTGCCAGCAGCCCCGGCTCGGGTGTTCGAGGTGAAAAACTGTTTTTT. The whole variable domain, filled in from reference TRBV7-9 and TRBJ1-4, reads DTGVSQNPRHKITKRGQNVTFRCDPISEHNRLYWYRQTLGQGPEFLTYFQNEAQLEKSRLLSDRFSAERPKGSFSTLEIQRTEQGDSAMYLCASSPGSGVRGEKLFFGSGTQLSVL.

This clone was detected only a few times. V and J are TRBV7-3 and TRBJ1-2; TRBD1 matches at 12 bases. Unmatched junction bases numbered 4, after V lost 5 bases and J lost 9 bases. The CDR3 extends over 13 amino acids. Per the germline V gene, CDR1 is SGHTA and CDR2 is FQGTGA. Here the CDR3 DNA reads TGTGCCAGCAGCGCGGGACAGGGGGCAAGCTACACCTTC. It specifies CASSAGQGASYTF.

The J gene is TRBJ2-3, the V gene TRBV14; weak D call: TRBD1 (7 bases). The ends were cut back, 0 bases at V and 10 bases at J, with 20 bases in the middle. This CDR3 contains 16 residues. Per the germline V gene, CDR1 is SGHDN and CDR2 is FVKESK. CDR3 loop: CASSQEWRGPQIPQYF. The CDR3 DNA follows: TGTGCCAGCAGCCAAGAATGGAGGGGGCCACAGATTCCGCAGTATTTT.

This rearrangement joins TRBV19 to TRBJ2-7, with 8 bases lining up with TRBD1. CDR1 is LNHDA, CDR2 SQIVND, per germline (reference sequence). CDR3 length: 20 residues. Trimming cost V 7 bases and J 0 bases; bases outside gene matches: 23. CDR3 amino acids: CASTLDPRDRTPTSSYEQYV. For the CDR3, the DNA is TGTGCCAGTACCCTCGACCCCCGGGACAGGACCCCTACCTCCTCCTACGAGCAGTACGTC.

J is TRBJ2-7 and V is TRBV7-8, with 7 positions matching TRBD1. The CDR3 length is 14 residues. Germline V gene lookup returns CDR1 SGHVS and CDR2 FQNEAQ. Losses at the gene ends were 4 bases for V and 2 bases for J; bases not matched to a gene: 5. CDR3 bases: TGTGCCAGCAGCTCGACAGGGTCCCCCTACGAGCAGTACGTC. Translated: CASSSTGSPYEQYV.

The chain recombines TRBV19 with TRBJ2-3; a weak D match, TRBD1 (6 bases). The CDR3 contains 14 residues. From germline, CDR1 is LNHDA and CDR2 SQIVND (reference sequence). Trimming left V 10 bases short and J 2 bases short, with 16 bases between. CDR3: CATRTVGATDTQYF. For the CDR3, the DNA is TGTGCCACCAGGACAGTTGGGGCCACAGATACGCAGTATTTT.

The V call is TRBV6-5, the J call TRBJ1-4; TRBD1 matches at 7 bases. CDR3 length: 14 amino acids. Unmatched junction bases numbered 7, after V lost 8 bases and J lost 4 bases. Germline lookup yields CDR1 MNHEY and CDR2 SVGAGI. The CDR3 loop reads CASSPTGLNEKLFF. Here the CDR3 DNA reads TGTGCCAGCTCCCCGACAGGGCTTAATGAAAAACTGTTTTTT.